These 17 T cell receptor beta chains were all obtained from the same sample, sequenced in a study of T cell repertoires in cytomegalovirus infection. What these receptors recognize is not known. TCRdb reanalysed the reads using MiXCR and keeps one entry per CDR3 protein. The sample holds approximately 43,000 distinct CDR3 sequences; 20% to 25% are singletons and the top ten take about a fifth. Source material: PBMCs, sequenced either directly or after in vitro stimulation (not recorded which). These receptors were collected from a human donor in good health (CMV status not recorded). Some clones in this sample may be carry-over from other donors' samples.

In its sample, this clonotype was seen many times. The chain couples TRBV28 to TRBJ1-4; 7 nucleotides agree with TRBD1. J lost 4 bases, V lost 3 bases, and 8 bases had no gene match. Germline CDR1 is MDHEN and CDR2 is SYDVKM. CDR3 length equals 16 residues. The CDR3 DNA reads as TGTGCCAGCAGTTTTCTGGGACAGTCGATTAATGAAAAACTGTTTTTT. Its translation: CASSFLGQSINEKLFF.

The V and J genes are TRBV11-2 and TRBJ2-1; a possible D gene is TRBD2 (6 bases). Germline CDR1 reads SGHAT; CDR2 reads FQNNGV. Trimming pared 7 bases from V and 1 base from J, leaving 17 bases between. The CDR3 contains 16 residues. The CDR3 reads CASTDPLADSYNEQFF. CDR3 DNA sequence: TGTGCCAGCACCGATCCTTTAGCGGATTCCTACAATGAGCAGTTCTTC.

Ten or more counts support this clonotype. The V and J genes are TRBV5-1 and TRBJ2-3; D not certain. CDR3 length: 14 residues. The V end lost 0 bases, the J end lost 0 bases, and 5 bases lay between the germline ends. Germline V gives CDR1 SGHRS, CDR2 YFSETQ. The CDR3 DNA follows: TGCGCCAGCAGCTTGGGTGCTAGCACAGATACGCAGTATTTT. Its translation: CASSLGASTDTQYF.

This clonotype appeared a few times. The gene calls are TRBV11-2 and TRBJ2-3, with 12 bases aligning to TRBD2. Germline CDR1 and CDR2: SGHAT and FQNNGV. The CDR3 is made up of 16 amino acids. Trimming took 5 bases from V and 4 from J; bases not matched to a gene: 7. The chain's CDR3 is CASSPRLAGAADTQYF. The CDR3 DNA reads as TGTGCCAGCAGCCCTAGACTAGCGGGGGCAGCAGATACGCAGTATTTT.

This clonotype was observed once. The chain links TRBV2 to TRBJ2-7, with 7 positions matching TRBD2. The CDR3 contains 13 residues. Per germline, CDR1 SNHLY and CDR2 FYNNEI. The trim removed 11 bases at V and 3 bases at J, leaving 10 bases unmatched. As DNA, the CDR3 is TGTGCCTCAACCGGGACTAATGTCTACGAGCAGTACTTC. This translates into CASTGTNVYEQYF.

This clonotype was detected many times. The CDR3 reads CASSLGRQGYNEKLFF. The CDR3 DNA is TGTGCCAGCAGCTTAGGGCGACAGGGCTATAATGAAAAACTGTTTTTT. The chain recombines TRBV7-8 with TRBJ1-4; 7 nucleotides line up with TRBD1. The CDR3 loop spans 16 amino acids. Germline V gene data show CDR1 as SGHVS and CDR2 as FQNEAQ. V shed 1 base and J 4 bases; nucleotides not matched to a gene: 6.

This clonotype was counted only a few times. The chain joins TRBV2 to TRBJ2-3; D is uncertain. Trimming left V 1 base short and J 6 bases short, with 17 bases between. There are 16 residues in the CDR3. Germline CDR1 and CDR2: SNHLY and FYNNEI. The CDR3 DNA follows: TGTGCCAGCAGTGAAGTGGGAAGTCCAAGATATGATACGCAGTATTTT. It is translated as CASSEVGSPRYDTQYF.

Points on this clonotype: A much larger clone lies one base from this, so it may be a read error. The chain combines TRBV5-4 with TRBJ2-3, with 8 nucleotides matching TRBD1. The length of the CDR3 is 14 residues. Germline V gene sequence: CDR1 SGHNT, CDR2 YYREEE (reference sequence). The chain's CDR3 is CASSSQGAAETQYF. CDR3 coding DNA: TGTGCCAGCAGCTCCCAGGGGGCGGCAGAAACGCAGTATTTT.

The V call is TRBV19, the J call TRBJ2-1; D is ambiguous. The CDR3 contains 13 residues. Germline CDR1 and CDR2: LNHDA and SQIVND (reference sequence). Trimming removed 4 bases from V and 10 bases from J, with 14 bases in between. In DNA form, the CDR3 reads TGTGCCAGTAGTAAGTTAGGCCAAAGGGAGCAGTTCTTC. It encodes CASSKLGQREQFF.

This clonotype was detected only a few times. The CDR3 sequence: CASSLAQRADTQYF. CDR3 sequence (DNA): TGTGCCAGCAGCTTAGCCCAGCGAGCAGATACGCAGTATTTT. The J gene is TRBJ2-3, the V gene TRBV7-2; D not certain. V was clipped by 0 bases and J by 4 bases, with 8 bases between them. CDR1 and CDR2 from the germline V gene are SGHTA and FQGNSA. CDR3 size: 14 residues.

CDR3 sequence: CASSYSLGTDTQYF. Written as DNA, the CDR3 is TGTGCCAGCAGTTACTCGTTGGGGACAGATACGCAGTATTTT. The chain is built from TRBV6-5 and TRBJ2-3; D remains ambiguous. Trimming shortened V by 0 bases and J by 3 bases, and 7 bases separated the two germline ends. The CDR3 runs to 14 residues. CDR1 is MNHEY, CDR2 SVGAGI, per germline.

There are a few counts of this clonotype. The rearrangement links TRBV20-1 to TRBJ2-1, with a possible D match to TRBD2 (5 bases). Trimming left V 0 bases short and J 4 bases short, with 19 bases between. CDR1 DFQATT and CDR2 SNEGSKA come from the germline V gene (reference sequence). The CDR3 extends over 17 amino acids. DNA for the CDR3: TGCAGTGCTAGAGATCGGCGCCGAGGGTGGCAATACAATGAGCAGTTCTTC. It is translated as CSARDRRRGWQYNEQFF.

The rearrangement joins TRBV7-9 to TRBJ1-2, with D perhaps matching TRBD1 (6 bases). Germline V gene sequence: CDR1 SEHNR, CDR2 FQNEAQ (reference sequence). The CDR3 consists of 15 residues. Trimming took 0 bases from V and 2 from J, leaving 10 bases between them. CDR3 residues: CASSLASDRNYGYTF. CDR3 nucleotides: TGTGCCAGCAGCTTAGCGTCGGACAGAAACTATGGCTACACCTTC.

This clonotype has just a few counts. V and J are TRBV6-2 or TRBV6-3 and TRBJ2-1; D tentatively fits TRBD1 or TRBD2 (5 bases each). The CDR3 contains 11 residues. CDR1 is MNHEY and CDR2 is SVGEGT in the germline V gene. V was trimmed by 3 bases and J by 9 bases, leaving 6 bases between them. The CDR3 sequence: CASSYGGEQFF. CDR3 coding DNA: TGTGCCAGCAGTTATGGGGGTGAGCAGTTCTTC.

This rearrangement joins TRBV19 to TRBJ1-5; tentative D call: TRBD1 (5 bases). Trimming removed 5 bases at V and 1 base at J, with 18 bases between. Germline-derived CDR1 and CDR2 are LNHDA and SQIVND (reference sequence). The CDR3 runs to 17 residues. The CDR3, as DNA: TGTGCCAGTAGTGGCCCAGGGACCGGGGGAAGCAATCAGCCCCAGCATTTT. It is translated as CASSGPGTGGSNQPQHF.

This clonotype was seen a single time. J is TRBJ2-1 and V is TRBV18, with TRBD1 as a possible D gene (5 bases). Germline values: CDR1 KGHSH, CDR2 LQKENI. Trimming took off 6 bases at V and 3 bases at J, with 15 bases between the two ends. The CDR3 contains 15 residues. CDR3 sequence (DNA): TGTGCCAGCTCCCTCAAGGCACAGGTCTACAATGAGCAGTTCTTC. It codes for CASSLKAQVYNEQFF.

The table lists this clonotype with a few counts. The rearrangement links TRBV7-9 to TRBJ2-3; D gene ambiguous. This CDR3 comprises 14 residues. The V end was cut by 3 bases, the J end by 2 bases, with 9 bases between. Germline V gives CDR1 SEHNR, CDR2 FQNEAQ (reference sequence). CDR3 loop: CASSFFAYTDTQYF. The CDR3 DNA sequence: TGTGCCAGCAGCTTCTTCGCGTACACAGATACGCAGTATTTT.